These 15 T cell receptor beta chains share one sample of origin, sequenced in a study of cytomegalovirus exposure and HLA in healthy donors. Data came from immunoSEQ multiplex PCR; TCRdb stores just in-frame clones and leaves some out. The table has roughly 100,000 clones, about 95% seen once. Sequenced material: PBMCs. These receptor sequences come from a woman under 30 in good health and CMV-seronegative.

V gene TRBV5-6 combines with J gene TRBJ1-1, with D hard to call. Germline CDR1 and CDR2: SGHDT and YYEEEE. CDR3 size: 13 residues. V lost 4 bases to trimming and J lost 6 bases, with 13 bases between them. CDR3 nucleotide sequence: TGTGCCAGCAGCCCCGGATCTGACTCTGAAGCTTTCTTT. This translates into CASSPGSDSEAFF. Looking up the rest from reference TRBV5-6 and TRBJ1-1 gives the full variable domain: DAGVTQSPTHLIKTRGQQVTLRCSPKSGHDTVSWYQQALGQGPQFIFQYYEEEERQRGNFPDRFSGHQFPNYSSELNVNALLLGDSALYLCASSPGSDSEAFFGQGTRLTVV.

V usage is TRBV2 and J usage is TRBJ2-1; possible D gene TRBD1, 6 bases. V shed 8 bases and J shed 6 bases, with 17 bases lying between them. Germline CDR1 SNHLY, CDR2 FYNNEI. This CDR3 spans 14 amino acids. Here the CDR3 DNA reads TGTGCCAGCGGTCAGGGGTCGTACCGCAATGAGCAGTTCTTC. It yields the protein CASGQGSYRNEQFF. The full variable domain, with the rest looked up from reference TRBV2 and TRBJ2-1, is EPEVTQTPSHQVTQMGQEVILRCVPISNHLYFYWYRQILGQKVEFLVSFYNNEISEKSEIFDDQFSVERPDGSNFTLKIRSTKLEDSAMYFCASGQGSYRNEQFFGPGTRLTVL.

The CDR3 loop reads CASSTGGSNQPQHF. The CDR3 nucleotides are TGTGCCAGCAGTACCGGGGGGTCCAATCAGCCCCAGCATTTT. The chain has TRBV28 and TRBJ1-5, with D perhaps TRBD1 (5 bases). The CDR3 contains 14 residues. The germline V gene encodes CDR1 MDHEN and CDR2 SYDVKM. Between the trimmed V and J ends, which lost 5 bases and 3 bases, there was a span of 11 bases.

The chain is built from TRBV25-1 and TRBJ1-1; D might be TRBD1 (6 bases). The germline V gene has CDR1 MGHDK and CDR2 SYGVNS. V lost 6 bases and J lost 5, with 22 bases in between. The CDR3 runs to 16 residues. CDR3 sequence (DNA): TGTGCCAGCAGAATAATCCGGGACAACTTTAAGACTGAAGCTTTCTTT. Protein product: CASRIIRDNFKTEAFF.

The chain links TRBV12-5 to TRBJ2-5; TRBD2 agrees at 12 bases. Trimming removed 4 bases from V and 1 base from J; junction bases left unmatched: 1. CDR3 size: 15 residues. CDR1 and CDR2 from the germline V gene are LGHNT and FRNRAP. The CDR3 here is CASGWTSGAQETQYF. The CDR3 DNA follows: TGTGCTAGTGGTTGGACTAGCGGGGCCCAAGAGACCCAGTACTTC.

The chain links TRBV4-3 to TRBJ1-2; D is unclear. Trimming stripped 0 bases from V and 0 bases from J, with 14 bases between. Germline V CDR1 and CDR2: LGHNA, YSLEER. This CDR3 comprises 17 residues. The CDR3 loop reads CASSQDEEAIANYGYTF. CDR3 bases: TGCGCCAGCAGCCAAGATGAAGAGGCAATAGCTAACTATGGCTACACCTTC.

The CDR3 protein is CASRGLGSGGAGRNEQFF. CDR3 nucleotides: TGCGCCAGCAGGGGTTTAGGTAGCGGGGGGGCGGGACGGAATGAGCAGTTCTTC. The rearrangement joins TRBV4-1 to TRBJ2-1; 11 nucleotides match TRBD2. The CDR3 covers 18 residues. Germline V gene sequence: CDR1 MGHRA, CDR2 YSYEKL. Trimming removed 6 bases from V and 7 bases from J; junction bases left unmatched: 17.

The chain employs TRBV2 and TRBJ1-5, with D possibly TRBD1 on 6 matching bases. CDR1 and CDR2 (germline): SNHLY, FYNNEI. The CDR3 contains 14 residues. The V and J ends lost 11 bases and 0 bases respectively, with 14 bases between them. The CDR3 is CAGAQGNSNQPQHF. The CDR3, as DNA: TGTGCCGGAGCACAGGGTAATAGCAATCAGCCCCAGCATTTT. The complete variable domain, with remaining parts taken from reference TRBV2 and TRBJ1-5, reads EPEVTQTPSHQVTQMGQEVILRCVPISNHLYFYWYRQILGQKVEFLVSFYNNEISEKSEIFDDQFSVERPDGSNFTLKIRSTKLEDSAMYFCAGAQGNSNQPQHFGDGTRLSIL.

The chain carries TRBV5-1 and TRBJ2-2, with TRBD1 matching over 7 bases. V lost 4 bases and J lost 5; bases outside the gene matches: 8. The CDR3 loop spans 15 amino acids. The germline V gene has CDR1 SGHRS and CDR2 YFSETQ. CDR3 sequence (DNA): TGCGCCAGCAGCCGACGACAGGGTTCGACCGGGGAGCTGTTTTTT. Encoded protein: CASSRRQGSTGELFF.

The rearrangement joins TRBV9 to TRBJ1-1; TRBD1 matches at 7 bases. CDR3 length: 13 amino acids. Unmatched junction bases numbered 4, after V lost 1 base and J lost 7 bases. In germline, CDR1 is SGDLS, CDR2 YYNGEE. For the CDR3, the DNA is TGTGCCAGCAGCGTAAGGACAGGAGGTGAAGCTTTCTTT. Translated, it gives CASSVRTGGEAFF.

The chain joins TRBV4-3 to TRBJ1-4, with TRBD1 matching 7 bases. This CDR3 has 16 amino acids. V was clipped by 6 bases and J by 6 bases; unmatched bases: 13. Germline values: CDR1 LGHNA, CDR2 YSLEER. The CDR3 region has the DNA TGCGCCAGCAGTCAAATACAGGGGCTGTCGTATGAAAAACTGTTTTTT. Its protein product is CASSQIQGLSYEKLFF.

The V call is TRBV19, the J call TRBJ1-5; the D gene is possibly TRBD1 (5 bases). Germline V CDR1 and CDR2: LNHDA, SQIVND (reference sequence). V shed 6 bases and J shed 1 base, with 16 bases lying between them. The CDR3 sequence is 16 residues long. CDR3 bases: TGTGCCAGTAGCCTGGGGTGGGGGGTAAGCAATCAGCCCCAGCATTTT. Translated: CASSLGWGVSNQPQHF.

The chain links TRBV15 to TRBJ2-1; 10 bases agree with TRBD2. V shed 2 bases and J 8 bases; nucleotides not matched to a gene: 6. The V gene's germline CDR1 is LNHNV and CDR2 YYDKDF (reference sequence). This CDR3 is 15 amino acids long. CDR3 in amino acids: CATSRPSGSRYEQFF. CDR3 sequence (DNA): TGTGCCACCAGCAGACCTAGCGGGAGTCGGTATGAGCAGTTCTTC. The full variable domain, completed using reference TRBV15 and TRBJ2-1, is DAMVIQNPRYQVTQFGKPVTLSCSQTLNHNVMYWYQQKSSQAPKLLFHYYDKDFNNEADTPDNFQSRRPNTSFCFLDIRSPGLGDTAMYLCATSRPSGSRYEQFFGPGTRLTVL.

The CDR3 region has the DNA TGTGCCAGCAGTGCTGCAGGAGGGGAAGGTGAGACCCAGTACTTC. It encodes CASSAAGGEGETQYF. The chain has TRBV2 and TRBJ2-5, with D perhaps matching TRBD2 (6 bases). V was cut by 4 bases and J by 5 bases, with 17 bases left in between. The CDR3 extends over 15 amino acids. Per germline, CDR1 SNHLY and CDR2 FYNNEI. Drawing the rest from reference TRBV2 and TRBJ2-5, the complete variable domain is EPEVTQTPSHQVTQMGQEVILRCVPISNHLYFYWYRQILGQKVEFLVSFYNNEISEKSEIFDDQFSVERPDGSNFTLKIRSTKLEDSAMYFCASSAAGGEGETQYFGPGTRLLVL.

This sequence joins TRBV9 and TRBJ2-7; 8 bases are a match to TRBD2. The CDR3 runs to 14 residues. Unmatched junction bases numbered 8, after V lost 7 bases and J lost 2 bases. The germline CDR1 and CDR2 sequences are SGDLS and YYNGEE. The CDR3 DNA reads TGTGCCAGCTCGTTGGGCGGGGGGACCTACGAGCAGTACTTC. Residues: CASSLGGGTYEQYF.